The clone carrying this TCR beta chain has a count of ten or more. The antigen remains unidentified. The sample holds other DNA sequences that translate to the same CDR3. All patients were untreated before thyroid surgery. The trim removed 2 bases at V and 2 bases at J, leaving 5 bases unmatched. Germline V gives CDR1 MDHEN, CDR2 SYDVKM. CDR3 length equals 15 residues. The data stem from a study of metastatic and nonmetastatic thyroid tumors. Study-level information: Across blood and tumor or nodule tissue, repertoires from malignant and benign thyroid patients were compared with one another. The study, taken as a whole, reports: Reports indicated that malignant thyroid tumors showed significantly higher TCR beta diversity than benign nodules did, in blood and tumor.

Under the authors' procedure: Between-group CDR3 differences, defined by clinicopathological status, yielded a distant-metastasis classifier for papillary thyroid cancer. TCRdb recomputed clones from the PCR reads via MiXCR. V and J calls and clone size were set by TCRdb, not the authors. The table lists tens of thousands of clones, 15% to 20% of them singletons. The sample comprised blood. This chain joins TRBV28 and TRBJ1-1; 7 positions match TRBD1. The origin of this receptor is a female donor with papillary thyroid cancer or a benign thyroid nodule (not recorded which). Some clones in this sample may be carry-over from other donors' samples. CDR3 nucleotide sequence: TGTGCCAGCAGTTTACCTTACAGGGGAAACACTGAAGCTTTCTTT. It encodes CASSLPYRGNTEAFF.